What follows are 21 T cell receptor beta chains derived from one specimen sequenced in a study of cytomegalovirus exposure and HLA in healthy donors. Vbeta (60) and Jbeta (13) primers were used in the PCR. TCRdb keeps only in-frame clones here, not all; method: immunoSEQ multiplex PCR. The sample lists about 130,000 clones, approximately 81% occurring once. Specimen: PBMCs. The receptors derive from a man aged 18 to 30 in good health and CMV-seropositive.

This sequence joins TRBV10-3 and TRBJ1-1; 7 nucleotides align to TRBD1. V was pared by 4 bases and J by 0 bases, with 8 bases of the junction left unmatched. Germline V gene lookup returns CDR1 ENHRY and CDR2 SYGVKD. The CDR3 totals 16 residues. CDR3 in DNA: TGTGCCATCAGTGGGAACAGGGGACAGTTGAACACTGAAGCTTTCTTT. Translating it yields CAISGNRGQLNTEAFF.

This sequence joins TRBV4-3 and TRBJ1-5; 10 nucleotides agree with TRBD1. This CDR3 comprises 15 residues. Trimming cost V 0 bases and J 9 bases; bases outside gene matches: 5. The germline gives CDR1 LGHNA, CDR2 YSLEER. The CDR3 nucleotides read TGCGCCAGCAGCCAAGAGGGGGACAGGGGAACGCCCCAGCATTTT. This codes for CASSQEGDRGTPQHF.

The rearrangement uses TRBV30 and TRBJ1-2; D gene uncertain. The CDR3 is made up of 13 amino acids. CDR1 is GTSNPN and CDR2 is SVGIG in the germline V gene (reference sequence). V lost 2 bases and J 5 bases, leaving 12 bases between the germline ends. The CDR3 here is CAWSRGQSYGYTF. In nucleotides, the CDR3 is TGTGCCTGGAGTCGTGGGCAGTCTTATGGCTACACCTTC.

The chain couples TRBV11-2 to TRBJ2-7, with D possibly being TRBD2 (6 bases). V dropped 5 bases and J dropped 3 bases, with 14 bases sitting between them. Per germline, CDR1 SGHAT and CDR2 FQNNGV. There are 14 residues in the CDR3. The DNA for the CDR3 is TGTGCCAGCAGCCCCTTGAGGAGGGTCTACGAGCAGTACTTC. As protein: CASSPLRRVYEQYF. The variable domain in full, with the rest retrieved from reference TRBV11-2 and TRBJ2-7, is EAGVAQSPRYKIIEKRQSVAFWCNPISGHATLYWYQQILGQGPKLLIQFQNNGVVDDSQLPKDRFSAERLKGVDSTLKIQPAKLEDSAVYLCASSPLRRVYEQYFGPGTRLTVT.

The CDR3 DNA reads as TGTGCCATCAGTGAGTCGACTCCTAGCGGATCCTACGAGCAGTACTTC. Its translation: CAISESTPSGSYEQYF. The V gene is TRBV10-3, the J gene TRBJ2-7; 7 bases are shared with TRBD2. The germline CDR1 and CDR2 sequences are ENHRY and SYGVKD. Trimming removed 0 bases from V and 1 base from J; junction bases left unmatched: 6. The CDR3 length is 16 residues.

The gene calls are TRBV2 and TRBJ1-1; tentatively, D is TRBD1 (6 bases). Germline V gives CDR1 SNHLY, CDR2 FYNNEI. V was pared by 2 bases and J by 1 base, with 11 bases between. The CDR3 covers 15 residues. The CDR3 DNA reads TGTGCCAGCAGTGAACGGAACAGGGAGAACACTGAAGCTTTCTTT. Residues: CASSERNRENTEAFF.

J is TRBJ2-6 and V is TRBV10-3, with a possible D match to TRBD2 (5 bases). The germline V and J ends were trimmed by 6 bases and 2 bases, with 20 bases remaining between them. Germline CDR1 is ENHRY and CDR2 is SYGVKD. There are 18 residues in the CDR3. CDR3 sequence reads: CAIRGSSESSPGANVLTF. In DNA, the CDR3 is TGTGCCATCAGGGGAAGTAGCGAATCGTCCCCTGGGGCCAACGTCCTGACTTTC.

This chain's CDR3 is CASNLGGSTEAFF. DNA of the CDR3: TGTGCCAGCAATTTAGGGGGTAGCACTGAAGCTTTCTTT. The J gene is TRBJ1-1, the V gene TRBV6-1, with D possibly being TRBD1 (6 bases). CDR3 length equals 13 residues. The ends were cut back, 7 bases at V and 4 bases at J, with 13 bases in the middle. Germline CDR1 is MNHNS and CDR2 is SASEGT.

V is TRBV10-3 and J is TRBJ2-3; 9 bases fit TRBD1. Germline V CDR1 and CDR2: ENHRY, SYGVKD. Losses at the gene ends were 5 bases for V and 5 bases for J; bases not matched to a gene: 8. The CDR3 is 15 amino acids. As DNA, the CDR3 is TGTGCCATCAGTCGACCGGGACAGGGAGTAGATACGCAGTATTTT. It specifies CAISRPGQGVDTQYF.

V is TRBV4-3 and J is TRBJ1-2; possible D gene TRBD1, 6 bases. This CDR3 is 15 amino acids long. The V end lost 4 bases, the J end lost 2 bases, and 14 bases lay between the germline ends. The germline V gene encodes CDR1 LGHNA and CDR2 YSLEER. This CDR3 is CASSPGQRFNYGYTF. DNA of the CDR3: TGCGCCAGCAGCCCAGGACAGCGCTTCAACTATGGCTACACCTTC.

V gene TRBV5-1 combines with J gene TRBJ1-6; D not resolved. The germline V and J ends were trimmed by 4 bases and 5 bases, with 7 bases remaining between them. The CDR3 has 13 amino acids. CDR1 is SGHRS, CDR2 YFSETQ, per germline. This CDR3 is CASSSGDNSPLHF. The CDR3 nucleotides are TGCGCCAGCAGCAGCGGCGATAATTCACCCCTCCACTTT.

The J gene is TRBJ1-1, the V gene TRBV11-3; 8 bases map to TRBD1. V lost 4 bases and J lost 1; bases outside the gene matches: 2. The germline V gene has CDR1 SGHNT and CDR2 YENEEA. The CDR3 totals 14 residues. CDR3 sequence reads: CASSSGQENTEAFF. In DNA, the CDR3 is TGTGCCAGCAGCTCGGGACAGGAGAACACTGAAGCTTTCTTT.

The chain links TRBV5-6 to TRBJ2-1; tentative D call: TRBD1 (5 bases). V was shortened by 1 base and J by 9 bases, with 11 bases between the two germline ends. The CDR3 is 13 amino acids. CDR1 is SGHDT and CDR2 is YYEEEE in the germline V gene. CDR3 region: CASSLQGIVEQFF. The DNA of the CDR3 is TGTGCCAGCAGCTTGCAGGGTATCGTTGAGCAGTTCTTC.

The V call is TRBV19, the J call TRBJ1-1; D gene uncertain. Germline lookup yields CDR1 LNHDA and CDR2 SQIVND (reference sequence). The ends were cut back, 3 bases at V and 1 base at J, with 6 bases in the middle. The CDR3 runs 13 residues. CDR3 sequence (DNA): TGTGCCAGTAGTATGGAGACGAACACTGAAGCTTTCTTT. Protein: CASSMETNTEAFF. Based on the CDR3 plus reference TRBV19 and TRBJ1-1, the full variable domain is DGGITQSPKYLFRKEGQNVTLSCEQNLNHDAMYWYRQDPGQGLRLIYYSQIVNDFQKGDIAEGYSVSREKKESFPLTVTSAQKNPTAFYLCASSMETNTEAFFGQGTRLTVV.

In its sample, this clone was seen a few times. The rearrangement uses TRBV7-9 and TRBJ1-1, with D uncertain. The V gene's germline CDR1 is SEHNR and CDR2 FQNEAQ (reference sequence). Trimming stripped 4 bases from V and 3 bases from J, with 9 bases between. There are 13 residues in the CDR3. CDR3 coding DNA: TGTGCCAGCAGCTCCGAACCGGACACTGAAGCTTTCTTT. Translating gives CASSSEPDTEAFF.

The J gene is TRBJ1-2, the V gene TRBV6-1, with a weak D call TRBD1 (5 bases). The V gene lost 4 bases and the J gene lost 7 bases, with 13 bases spanning the gap. This CDR3 comprises 13 residues. CDR1 is MNHNS and CDR2 is SASEGT in the germline V gene. The CDR3 nucleotides are TGTGCCAGCAGTGGATTATGGCAGGGTGGCTACACCTTC. This codes for CASSGLWQGGYTF.

The rearrangement joins TRBV18 to TRBJ1-1, with 10 bases aligning to TRBD1. CDR1 is KGHSH and CDR2 is LQKENI in the germline V gene. V shed 4 bases, J shed 8 bases, and the junction held 13 bases outside the gene matches. The CDR3 spans 16 residues. The CDR3 here is CASSQPSETGGPEAFF. CDR3 nucleotide sequence: TGTGCCAGCTCACAGCCGTCTGAGACAGGGGGCCCCGAAGCTTTCTTT.

The CDR3 DNA follows: TGTGCCAGCACCTACCAAGGACAGGGGGTGAGTGGCTACACCTTC. Translation: CASTYQGQGVSGYTF. The chain has TRBV6-1 and TRBJ1-2, with TRBD1 matching over 10 bases. Germline trimming cut 7 bases from V and 7 bases from J; bases unmatched to any gene: 12. The germline V gene encodes CDR1 MNHNS and CDR2 SASEGT. CDR3 length: 15 residues.

Regarding this clone: Compared with germline, one end of the junction differs, possibly owing to a read error. This chain joins TRBV4-3 and TRBJ2-1, with D possibly being TRBD1 (5 bases). This CDR3 comprises 13 residues. CDR1 is LGHNA and CDR2 is YSLEER in the germline V gene. DNA for the CDR3: TGCGCCAGCAGCCAAGGGACACTCGGCTTACGGATCTTC. It codes for CASSQGTLGLRIF.

This sequence joins TRBV7-2 and TRBJ2-3; 8 bases align to TRBD2. This CDR3 has 15 amino acids. V shed 5 bases and J 3 bases; nucleotides not matched to a gene: 7. Germline V CDR1 and CDR2: SGHTA, FQGNSA. CDR3 sequence: CASSLAGGSTDTQYF. CDR3 DNA: TGTGCCAGCAGCCTCGCGGGGGGATCAACAGATACGCAGTATTTT.

CDR3 in DNA: TGTGCCAGCAGTAGCCGGACAGGGGGCTACGAGCAGTACTTC. Translating it yields CASSSRTGGYEQYF. The chain couples TRBV6-5 to TRBJ2-7; 10 bases align to TRBD1. This CDR3 has 14 residues. The ends lost 5 bases at V and 3 bases at J; junction bases unmatched: 4. Per the germline V gene, CDR1 is MNHEY and CDR2 is SVGAGI.